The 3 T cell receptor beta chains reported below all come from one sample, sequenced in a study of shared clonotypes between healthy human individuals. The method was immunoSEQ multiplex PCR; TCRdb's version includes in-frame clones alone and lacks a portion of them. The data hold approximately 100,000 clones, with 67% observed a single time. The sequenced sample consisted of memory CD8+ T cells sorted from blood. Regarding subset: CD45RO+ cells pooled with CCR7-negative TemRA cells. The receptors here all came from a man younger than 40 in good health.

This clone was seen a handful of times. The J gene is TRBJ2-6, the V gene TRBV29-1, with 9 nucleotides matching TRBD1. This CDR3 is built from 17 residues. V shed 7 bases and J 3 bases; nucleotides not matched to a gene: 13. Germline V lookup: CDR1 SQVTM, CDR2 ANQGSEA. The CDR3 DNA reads TGCAGCGCGACCGGGACAGGGAATAGTTTTGGGGCCAACGTCCTGACTTTC. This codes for CSATGTGNSFGANVLTF.

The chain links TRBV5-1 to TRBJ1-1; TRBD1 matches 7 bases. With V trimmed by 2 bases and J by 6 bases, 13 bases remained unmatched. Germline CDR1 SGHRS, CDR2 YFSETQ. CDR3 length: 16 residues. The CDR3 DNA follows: TGCGCCAGCAGCTTTTTCTTGGGAGGGGGCGAAGCTGAAGCTTTCTTT. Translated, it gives CASSFFLGGGEAEAFF.

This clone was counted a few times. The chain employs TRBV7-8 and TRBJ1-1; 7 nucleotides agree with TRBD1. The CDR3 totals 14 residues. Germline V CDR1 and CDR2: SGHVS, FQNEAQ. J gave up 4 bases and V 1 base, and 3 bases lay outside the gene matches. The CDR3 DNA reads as TGTGCCAGCAGCTTAGATAGGGGGCTCACTGAAGCTTTCTTT. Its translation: CASSLDRGLTEAFF.